This is a list of T cell receptor beta chains from one sample in a study of early T cells in non-severe SARS-CoV-2 infection. TCRdb passed the 5' RACE reads through MiXCR, listing each CDR3 protein once. The profile covers 74,000 or so distinct CDR3 sequences, with roughly 13% appearing a single time and about 1.1% taken by the ten largest. The sequencing input was whole blood. The receptors derive from an adult who was a healthcare worker with PCR-confirmed SARS-CoV-2 infection or an uninfected control (not recorded which). CDR3s include the opening cysteine and the closing phenylalanine or tryptophan. The D gene is left open where the match is weak. Not all rows give a size; the values are once, few, many and, for expanded clones, a class.

j_call v_call d_call clone_size cdr3_aa cdr3_nt
TRBJ2-3 TRBV19 - many CASSLQTTPLDTQYF TGTGCCAGTAGTCTTCAAACTACCCCGTTAGATACGCAGTATTTT
TRBJ1-3 TRBV29-1 - few CSGLSSGNTIYF TGCAGCGGACTGAGCTCTGGAAACACCATATATTTT
TRBJ2-3 TRBV20-1 TRBD2 many CSADWTSGKLDTQYF TGCAGTGCGGATTGGACTAGCGGGAAATTAGATACGCAGTATTTT
TRBJ1-1 TRBV12-3/TRBV12-4 - many CASSPWGRTLIAEAFF TGTGCCAGCAGCCCCTGGGGTAGGACCTTAATCGCTGAAGCTTTCTTT
TRBJ2-1 TRBV29-1 - - CSAGDPPSNEQFF TGCAGCGCCGGAGACCCCCCAAGCAATGAGCAGTTCTTC
TRBJ1-5 TRBV2 TRBD1 few CASKGQGERAQPQHF TGTGCCAGCAAAGGACAGGGGGAACGAGCTCAGCCCCAGCATTTT
TRBJ1-2 TRBV7-9 - many CASSSRWSYTF TGTGCCAGCAGCTCCCGATGGAGCTACACCTTC
TRBJ1-1 TRBV29-1 - - CSVEQYGAFF TGCAGCGTTGAACAGTATGGAGCTTTCTTT
TRBJ1-1 TRBV29-1 - few CSVADSMNTEAFF TGCAGCGTCGCGGACAGTATGAACACTGAAGCTTTCTTT
TRBJ1-1 TRBV18 TRBD1 many CASSPLGQDTEAFF TGTGCCAGCTCACCACTAGGACAGGACACTGAAGCTTTCTTT
TRBJ2-1 TRBV12-3/TRBV12-4 TRBD2 - CASIAGDEQFF TGTGCCAGCATCGCGGGGGATGAGCAGTTCTTC
TRBJ2-1 TRBV20-1 TRBD2 - CSASPAQRDYNEQFF TGCAGTGCTAGTCCGGCCCAGCGGGATTACAATGAGCAGTTCTTC
TRBJ1-1 TRBV29-1 - few CSVAADGLLNTEAFF TGCAGCGTCGCCGCGGACGGACTCCTAAACACTGAAGCTTTCTTT
TRBJ2-7 TRBV20-1 TRBD2 many CSASWGGSYEQYF TGCAGTGCTAGCTGGGGGGGTTCGTACGAGCAGTACTTC
TRBJ2-1 TRBV5-6 TRBD2 - CASLREGLDLEQFF TGTGCCAGCCTCCGGGAGGGACTAGACCTTGAGCAGTTCTTC
TRBJ2-5 TRBV30 - many CAWSVGLPGKETQYF TGTGCCTGGAGTGTTGGACTCCCGGGCAAGGAGACCCAGTACTTC
TRBJ1-1 TRBV6-4 - many CASSETGTNTEAFF TGTGCCAGCAGTGAAACGGGGACGAACACTGAAGCTTTCTTT
TRBJ1-1 TRBV11-2 - many CASSLIRGPGNTEAFF TGTGCCAGCAGCTTAATTCGGGGGCCGGGGAACACTGAAGCTTTCTTT
TRBJ2-1 TRBV20-1 - many CSARDIPDSGNEQFF TGCAGTGCTAGAGATATCCCGGACTCGGGGAATGAGCAGTTCTTC
TRBJ2-1 TRBV6-4 TRBD2 many CASSGTSGEGHNEQFF TGTGCCAGCAGCGGGACTAGCGGGGAGGGGCACAATGAGCAGTTCTTC
TRBJ2-3 TRBV12-3/TRBV12-4 - few CASSLGGRQNTQYF TGTGCCAGCAGTTTAGGGGGACGTCAAAATACGCAGTATTTT
TRBJ2-7 TRBV4-3 TRBD1 many CASSRGAGTGRREQYF TGCGCCAGCAGCCGTGGTGCCGGGACAGGTCGTCGCGAGCAGTACTTC
TRBJ2-7 TRBV7-9 - - CASSRGGFSYEQYF TGTGCCAGCAGCAGGGGGGGTTTCTCCTACGAGCAGTACTTC
TRBJ1-4 TRBV5-6 - many CASSFGTNEKLFF TGTGCCAGCAGCTTCGGGACTAATGAAAAACTGTTTTTT
TRBJ1-6 TRBV2 - few CASSPNLAGNSPLHF TGTGCCAGCAGTCCCAACCTTGCCGGTAATTCACCCCTCCACTTT
TRBJ1-1 TRBV20-1 - - CSANFAFF TGCAGTGCTAATTTTGCTTTCTTT
TRBJ1-5 TRBV19 TRBD1 - CASSPRTGGSNQPQHF TGTGCCAGTAGTCCCCGGACAGGGGGAAGCAATCAGCCCCAGCATTTT
TRBJ2-7 TRBV6-7 - - CASSTTAEMGEQYF TGTGCCAGCAGTACCACGGCAGAAATGGGCGAGCAGTACTTC
TRBJ2-3 TRBV18 TRBD2 many CASSPLSGGSTDTQYF TGTGCCAGCTCACCACTCTCGGGGGGTAGCACAGATACGCAGTATTTT
TRBJ2-1 TRBV29-1 TRBD2 many CSVEVLAGDEQFF TGCAGCGTTGAAGTTCTAGCGGGGGATGAGCAGTTCTTC
TRBJ1-2 TRBV18 - - CASSPKTEYGYTF TGTGCCAGCTCACCCAAGACAGAATATGGCTACACCTTC
TRBJ2-3 TRBV6-5 TRBD2 few CASRPLWTSGGAADTQYF TGTGCCAGCAGACCCCTTTGGACTAGCGGGGGGGCGGCAGATACGCAGTATTTT
TRBJ2-3 TRBV20-1 - - CSARDDGGPTDTQYF TGCAGTGCTAGAGATGATGGAGGGCCCACAGATACGCAGTATTTT
TRBJ2-1 TRBV27 - - CASSRNRNEQFF TGTGCCAGCAGCCGAAACAGGAATGAGCAGTTCTTC
TRBJ2-1 TRBV4-3 - few CASSPGAGYEQFF TGCGCCAGCAGCCCTGGGGCGGGTTATGAGCAGTTCTTC
TRBJ1-4 TRBV7-9 - - CASSLRPNEKLFF TGTGCCAGCAGCTTACGCCCGAATGAAAAACTGTTTTTT
TRBJ1-2 TRBV12-5 TRBD1 many CASGLVLGQGEGYTF TGTGCTAGTGGTTTGGTACTGGGCCAGGGGGAAGGCTACACCTTC
TRBJ2-1 TRBV20-1 TRBD2 many CSARAIGTSEFEQFF TGCAGTGCTAGGGCCATTGGGACTAGCGAATTTGAGCAGTTCTTC
TRBJ1-4 TRBV15 TRBD1 many CATSRDLRLGGSGSSANEKLFF TGTGCCACCAGCAGAGACCTACGGCTAGGGGGCTCCGGGTCGTCGGCTAATGAAAAACTGTTTTTT
TRBJ2-7 TRBV12-2 - - CASRPLTSGPSYEQYF TGTGCAAGTCGCCCGTTGACTAGCGGGCCTTCCTACGAGCAGTACTTC
TRBJ2-4 TRBV3-1 - few CASSQPGQAKNIQYF TGTGCCAGCAGCCAACCAGGTCAAGCCAAAAACATTCAGTACTTC
TRBJ1-1 TRBV20-1 - few CSARGARGSEAFF TGCAGTGCTAGAGGAGCCAGGGGCTCTGAAGCTTTCTTT
TRBJ1-1 TRBV12-3/TRBV12-4 - many CASSLGGPTEAFF TGTGCCAGCAGTTTAGGAGGACCCACTGAAGCTTTCTTT
TRBJ1-5 TRBV9 - - CASSPGGNQPQHF TGTGCCAGCAGCCCCGGGGGCAATCAGCCCCAGCATTTT
TRBJ2-7 TRBV18 - - CASSPWAGDEQYF TGTGCCAGCTCACCATGGGCAGGGGACGAGCAGTACTTC
TRBJ2-2 TRBV24-1 - many CATRGSNTGELFF TGTGCCACCAGGGGGTCGAACACCGGGGAGCTGTTTTTT
TRBJ2-2 TRBV5-4 - - CASSFGIGQNTGELFF TGTGCCAGCAGCTTCGGCATTGGACAGAACACCGGGGAGCTGTTTTTT
TRBJ2-1 TRBV25-1 TRBD1 few CASSGRQGYNEQFF TGTGCCAGCAGTGGAAGACAGGGATACAATGAGCAGTTCTTC